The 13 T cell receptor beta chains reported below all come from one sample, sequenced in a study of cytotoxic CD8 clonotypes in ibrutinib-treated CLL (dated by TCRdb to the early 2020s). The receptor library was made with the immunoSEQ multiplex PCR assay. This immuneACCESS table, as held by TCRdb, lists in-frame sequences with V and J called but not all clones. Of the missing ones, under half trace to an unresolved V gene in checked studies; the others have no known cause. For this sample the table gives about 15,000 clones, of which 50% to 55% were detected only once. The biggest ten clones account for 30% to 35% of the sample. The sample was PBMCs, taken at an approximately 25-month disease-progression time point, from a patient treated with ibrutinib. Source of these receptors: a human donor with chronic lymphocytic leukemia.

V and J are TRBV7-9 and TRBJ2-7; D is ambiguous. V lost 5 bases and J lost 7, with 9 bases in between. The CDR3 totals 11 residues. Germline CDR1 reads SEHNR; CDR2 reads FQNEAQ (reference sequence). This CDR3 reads CASSPNREQYF. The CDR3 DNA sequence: TGTGCCAGCAGCCCCAACCGGGAGCAGTACTTC. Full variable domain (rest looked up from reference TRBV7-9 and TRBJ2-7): DTGVSQNPRHKITKRGQNVTFRCDPISEHNRLYWYRQTLGQGPEFLTYFQNEAQLEKSRLLSDRFSAERPKGSFSTLEIQRTEQGDSAMYLCASSPNREQYFGPGTRLTVT.

The CDR3 region has the DNA TGTGCCAGCAGCTTGGCACAGCGGGACAGGCAGTTCTTC. Translated, it gives CASSLAQRDRQFF. The chain has TRBV5-4 and TRBJ2-1; D may be TRBD1 or TRBD2 (7 bases each). Per germline, CDR1 SGHNT and CDR2 YYREEE (reference sequence). This CDR3 comprises 13 residues. V lost 0 bases and J lost 12, with 13 bases in between.

CDR3 in amino acids: CASSQSEGNEQYF. The DNA for the CDR3 is TGTGCCAGCAGCCAAAGTGAAGGGAACGAGCAGTACTTC. The V gene is TRBV7-9, the J gene TRBJ2-7; D gene uncertain. Germline V gives CDR1 SEHNR, CDR2 FQNEAQ (reference sequence). This CDR3 has 13 amino acids. The V end lost 5 bases, the J end lost 5 bases, and 13 bases lay between the germline ends.

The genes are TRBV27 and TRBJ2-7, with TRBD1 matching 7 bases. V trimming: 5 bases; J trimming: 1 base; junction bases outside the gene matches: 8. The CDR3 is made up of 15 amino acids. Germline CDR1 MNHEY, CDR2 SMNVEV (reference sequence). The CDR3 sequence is CASSPRDSHSYEQYF. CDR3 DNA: TGTGCCAGCAGTCCCCGGGACAGCCATTCCTACGAGCAGTACTTC.

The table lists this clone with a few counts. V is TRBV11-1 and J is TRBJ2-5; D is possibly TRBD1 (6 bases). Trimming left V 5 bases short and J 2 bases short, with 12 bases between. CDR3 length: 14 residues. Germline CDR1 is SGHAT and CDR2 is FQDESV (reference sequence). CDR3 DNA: TGTGCCAGCAGCCTAGACAGGAGTCAAGAGACCCAGTACTTC. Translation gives CASSLDRSQETQYF.

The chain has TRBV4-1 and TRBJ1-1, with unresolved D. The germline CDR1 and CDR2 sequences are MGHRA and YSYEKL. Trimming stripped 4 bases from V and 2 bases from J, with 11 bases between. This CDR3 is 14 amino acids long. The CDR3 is CASSLWTGNTEAFF. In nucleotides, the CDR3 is TGCGCCAGCAGCCTCTGGACTGGAAACACTGAAGCTTTCTTT.

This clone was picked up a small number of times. The CDR3 nucleotides read TGTGCCAGCAGTGCCCTCTCTGGAAACACCATATATTTT. Its translation is CASSALSGNTIYF. The rearrangement links TRBV2 to TRBJ1-3; D remains ambiguous. The V end was cut by 4 bases, the J end by 0 bases, with 4 bases between. Germline CDR1 and CDR2: SNHLY and FYNNEI. There are 13 residues in the CDR3.

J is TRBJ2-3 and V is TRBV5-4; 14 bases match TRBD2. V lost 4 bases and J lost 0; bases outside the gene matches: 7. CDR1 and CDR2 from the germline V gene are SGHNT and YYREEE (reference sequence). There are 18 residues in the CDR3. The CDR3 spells CASSLGLAGALSTDTQYF. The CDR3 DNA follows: TGTGCCAGCAGCCTGGGACTAGCGGGGGCCCTGAGCACAGATACGCAGTATTTT.

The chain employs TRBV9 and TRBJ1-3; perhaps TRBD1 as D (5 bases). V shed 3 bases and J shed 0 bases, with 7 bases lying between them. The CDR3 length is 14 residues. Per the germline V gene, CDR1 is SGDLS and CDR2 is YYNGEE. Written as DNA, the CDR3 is TGTGCCAGCAGCGCAACAGGCTCTGGAAACACCATATATTTT. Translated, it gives CASSATGSGNTIYF.

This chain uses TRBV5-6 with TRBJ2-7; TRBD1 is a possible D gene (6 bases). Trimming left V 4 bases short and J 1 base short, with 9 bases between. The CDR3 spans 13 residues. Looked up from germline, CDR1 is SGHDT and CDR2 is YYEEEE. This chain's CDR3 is CASSHRVSYEQYF. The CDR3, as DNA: TGTGCCAGCAGCCACAGGGTTTCCTACGAGCAGTACTTC.

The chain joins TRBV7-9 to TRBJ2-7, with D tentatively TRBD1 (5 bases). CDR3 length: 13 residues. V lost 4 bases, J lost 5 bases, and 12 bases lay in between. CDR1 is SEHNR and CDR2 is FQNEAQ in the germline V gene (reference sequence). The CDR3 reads CASSWVGENEQYF. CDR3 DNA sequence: TGTGCCAGCAGCTGGGTAGGGGAAAACGAGCAGTACTTC.

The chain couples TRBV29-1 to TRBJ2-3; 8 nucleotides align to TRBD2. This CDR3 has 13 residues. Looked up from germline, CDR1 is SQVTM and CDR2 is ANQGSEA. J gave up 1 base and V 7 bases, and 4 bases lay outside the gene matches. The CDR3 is CSASRGGTDTQYF. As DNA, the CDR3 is TGCAGCGCGTCGCGGGGGGGCACAGATACGCAGTATTTT.

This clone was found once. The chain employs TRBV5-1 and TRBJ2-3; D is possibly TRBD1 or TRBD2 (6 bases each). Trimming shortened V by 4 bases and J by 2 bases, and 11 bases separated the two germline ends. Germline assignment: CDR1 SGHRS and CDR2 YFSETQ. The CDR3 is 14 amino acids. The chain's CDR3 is CASSRGEVTDTQYF. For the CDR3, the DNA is TGCGCCAGCAGCAGGGGGGAGGTCACAGATACGCAGTATTTT. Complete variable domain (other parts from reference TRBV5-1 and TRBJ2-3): KAGVTQTPRYLIKTRGQQVTLSCSPISGHRSVSWYQQTPGQGLQFLFEYFSETQRNKGNFPGRFSGRQFSNSRSEMNVSTLELGDSALYLCASSRGEVTDTQYFGPGTRLTVL.